Listed below are T cell receptor beta chains from one sample, sequenced in a study of shared clonotypes between healthy human individuals. Some clones are missing from TCRdb's copy, which holds only in-frame ones; the method was immunoSEQ multiplex PCR. Of 450,000 to 500,000 clones detected, approximately 82% appear once; the ten largest clones hold around 12%. Sequenced material: PBMCs. Receptors were obtained from a woman between 40 and 55 years old in good health. Some clones in this sample may be carry-over from other donors' samples. Each CDR3 is given without its conserved first and last residue. Some rows mark clone size as missing; the rest say once, few, many or name a class of expanded clone.

j_call: TRBJ2-1; clone_size: -; v_call: TRBV6-4; cdr3_aa: ASSDGGEQF
j_call: TRBJ2-3; clone_size: -; v_call: TRBV11-1; cdr3_aa: ASSFGGTQGSDTQY
j_call: TRBJ1-2; clone_size: -; v_call: TRBV6-1; cdr3_aa: ASSESVNYGYT
j_call: TRBJ1-3; clone_size: -; v_call: TRBV6-6; cdr3_aa: ASSYSRVGNTIY
j_call: TRBJ2-2; clone_size: -; v_call: TRBV7-8; cdr3_aa: ASSLEHNTGELF
j_call: TRBJ1-2; clone_size: -; v_call: TRBV6-1; cdr3_aa: ASSERRVNYGYT
j_call: TRBJ1-2; clone_size: -; v_call: TRBV7-9; cdr3_aa: ASSVGTTHGYT
j_call: TRBJ1-2; clone_size: -; v_call: TRBV6-1; cdr3_aa: ASSTGVLGYT
j_call: TRBJ2-6; clone_size: -; v_call: TRBV25-1; cdr3_aa: ASSPVRTGSGANVLT
j_call: TRBJ2-7; clone_size: -; v_call: TRBV6-6; cdr3_aa: ASSPVTDRVHEQY
j_call: TRBJ2-2; clone_size: -; v_call: TRBV29-1; cdr3_aa: SVLIGGGGELF
j_call: TRBJ2-5; clone_size: -; v_call: TRBV9; cdr3_aa: ASSVGTSGRETQY
j_call: TRBJ2-7; clone_size: -; v_call: TRBV29-1; cdr3_aa: SVTGASYEQY
j_call: TRBJ2-5; clone_size: -; v_call: TRBV28; cdr3_aa: ASTGTWEETQY
j_call: TRBJ1-5; clone_size: few; v_call: TRBV28; cdr3_aa: ASSLGPQGPLRGSNQPQH
j_call: TRBJ2-1; clone_size: -; v_call: TRBV10-3; cdr3_aa: AISGGRGVMDEQF
j_call: TRBJ1-5; clone_size: few; v_call: TRBV18; cdr3_aa: ASSSGQGGQPQH
j_call: TRBJ2-1; clone_size: -; v_call: TRBV10-3; cdr3_aa: AISEPDIGLNEQF
j_call: TRBJ2-1; clone_size: -; v_call: TRBV29-1; cdr3_aa: SVGRGGSSYNEQF
j_call: TRBJ1-1; clone_size: -; v_call: TRBV27; cdr3_aa: ASSKKGTGVSNTEAF
j_call: TRBJ2-7; clone_size: -; v_call: TRBV7-8; cdr3_aa: ASSPPSARGSYEQY
j_call: TRBJ2-1; clone_size: -; v_call: TRBV6-5; cdr3_aa: ASRLQGSYNEQF
j_call: TRBJ2-5; clone_size: -; v_call: TRBV28; cdr3_aa: ASSPHAGGGETQY